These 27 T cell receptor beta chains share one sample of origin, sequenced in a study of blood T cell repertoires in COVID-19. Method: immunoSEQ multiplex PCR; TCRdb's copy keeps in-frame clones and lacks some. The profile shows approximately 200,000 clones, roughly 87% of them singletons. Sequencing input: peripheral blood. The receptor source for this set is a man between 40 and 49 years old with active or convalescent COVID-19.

The CDR3 DNA reads as TGTGCCAGTAGTATAGCCCGAGGGGGACAGGGGGCCTACGAGCAGTACTTC. Translation: CASSIARGGQGAYEQYF. J is TRBJ2-7 and V is TRBV19, with 11 bases identical to TRBD1. There are 17 residues in the CDR3. Germline values: CDR1 LNHDA, CDR2 SQIVND (reference sequence). V lost 1 base and J lost 2; bases outside the gene matches: 7.

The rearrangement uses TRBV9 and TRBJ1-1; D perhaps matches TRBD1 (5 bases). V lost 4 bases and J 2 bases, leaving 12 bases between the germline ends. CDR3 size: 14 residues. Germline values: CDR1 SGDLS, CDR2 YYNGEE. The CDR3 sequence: CASSPLGHNTEAFF. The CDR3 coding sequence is TGTGCCAGCAGCCCACTTGGACACAACACTGAAGCTTTCTTT.

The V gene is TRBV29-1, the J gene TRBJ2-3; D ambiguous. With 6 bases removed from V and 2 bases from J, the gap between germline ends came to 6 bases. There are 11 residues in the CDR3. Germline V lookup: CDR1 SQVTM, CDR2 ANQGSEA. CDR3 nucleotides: TGCAGCGTAGCCCCCACAGATACGCAGTATTTT. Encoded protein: CSVAPTDTQYF.

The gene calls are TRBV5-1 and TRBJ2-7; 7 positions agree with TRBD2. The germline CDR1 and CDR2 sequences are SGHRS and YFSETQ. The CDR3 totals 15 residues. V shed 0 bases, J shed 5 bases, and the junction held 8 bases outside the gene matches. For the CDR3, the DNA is TGCGCCAGCAGCTTGGGCGTGGGAGGGAACGACGAGCAGTACTTC. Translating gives CASSLGVGGNDEQYF.

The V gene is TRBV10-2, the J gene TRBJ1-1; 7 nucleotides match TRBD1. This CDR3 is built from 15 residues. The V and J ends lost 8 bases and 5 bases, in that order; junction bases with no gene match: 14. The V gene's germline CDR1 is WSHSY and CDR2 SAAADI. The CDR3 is CASGVGYRQGTEAFF. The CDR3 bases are TGCGCCAGCGGGGTGGGTTACCGACAGGGTACTGAAGCTTTCTTT.

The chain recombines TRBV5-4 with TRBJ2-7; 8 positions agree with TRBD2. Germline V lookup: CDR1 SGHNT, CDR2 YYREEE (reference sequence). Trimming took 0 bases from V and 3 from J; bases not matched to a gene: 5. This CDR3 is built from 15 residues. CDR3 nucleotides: TGTGCCAGCAGCTTGGGTACGCGGGGGGACTACGAGCAGTACTTC. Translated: CASSLGTRGDYEQYF.

The CDR3: CASSQYRVQSSYEQYF. The CDR3 DNA reads TGTGCCAGCAGTCAATACAGGGTCCAAAGCTCCTACGAGCAGTACTTC. The chain couples TRBV6-2 or TRBV6-3 to TRBJ2-7; perhaps TRBD1 as D (6 bases). V was trimmed by 5 bases and J by 0 bases, leaving 17 bases between them. CDR1 and CDR2 from the germline V gene are MNHEY and SVGEGT. The CDR3 is 16 residues long.

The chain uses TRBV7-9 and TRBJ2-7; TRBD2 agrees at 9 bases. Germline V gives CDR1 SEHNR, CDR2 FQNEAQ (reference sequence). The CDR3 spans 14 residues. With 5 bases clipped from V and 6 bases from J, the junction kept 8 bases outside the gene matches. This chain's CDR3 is CASSNTREGAEQYF. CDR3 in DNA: TGTGCCAGCAGCAACACGCGGGAGGGAGCCGAGCAGTACTTC.

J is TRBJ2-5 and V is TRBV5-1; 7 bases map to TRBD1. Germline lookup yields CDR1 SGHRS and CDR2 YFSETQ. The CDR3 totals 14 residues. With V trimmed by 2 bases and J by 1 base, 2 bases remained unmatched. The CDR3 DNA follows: TGCGCCAGCAGCTTACAGGGGTCCCAAGAGACCCAGTACTTC. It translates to CASSLQGSQETQYF. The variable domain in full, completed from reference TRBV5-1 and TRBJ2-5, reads KAGVTQTPRYLIKTRGQQVTLSCSPISGHRSVSWYQQTPGQGLQFLFEYFSETQRNKGNFPGRFSGRQFSNSRSEMNVSTLELGDSALYLCASSLQGSQETQYFGPGTRLLVL.

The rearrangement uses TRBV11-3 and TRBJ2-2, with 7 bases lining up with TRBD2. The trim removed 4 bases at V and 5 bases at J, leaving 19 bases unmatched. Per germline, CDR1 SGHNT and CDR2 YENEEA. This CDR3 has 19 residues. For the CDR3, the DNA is TGTGCCAGCAGCTCCTCTCAAATTTTGGGCGGGAGAGGTACCGGGGAGCTGTTTTTT. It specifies CASSSSQILGGRGTGELFF. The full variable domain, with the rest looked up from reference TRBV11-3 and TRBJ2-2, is EAGVVQSPRYKIIEKKQPVAFWCNPISGHNTLYWYLQNLGQGPELLIRYENEEAVDDSQLPKDRFSAERLKGVDSTLKIQPAELGDSAVYLCASSSSQILGGRGTGELFFGEGSRLTVL.

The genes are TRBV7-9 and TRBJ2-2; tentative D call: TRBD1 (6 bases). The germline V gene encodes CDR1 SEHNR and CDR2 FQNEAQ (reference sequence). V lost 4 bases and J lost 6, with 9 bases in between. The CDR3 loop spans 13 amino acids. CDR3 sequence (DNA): TGTGCCAGCAGCTGGACAGATGCCGGGGAGCTGTTTTTT. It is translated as CASSWTDAGELFF.

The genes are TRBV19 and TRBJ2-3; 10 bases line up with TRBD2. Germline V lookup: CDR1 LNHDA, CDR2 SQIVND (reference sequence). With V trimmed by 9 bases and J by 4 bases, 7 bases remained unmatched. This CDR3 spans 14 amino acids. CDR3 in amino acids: CASHKRGGADTQYF. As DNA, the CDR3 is TGTGCCAGCCATAAGCGGGGGGGGGCAGATACGCAGTATTTT.

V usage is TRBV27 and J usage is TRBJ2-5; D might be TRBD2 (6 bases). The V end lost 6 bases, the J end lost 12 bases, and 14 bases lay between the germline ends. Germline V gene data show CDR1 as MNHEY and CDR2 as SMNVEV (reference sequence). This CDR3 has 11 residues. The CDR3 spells CASSDLATEYF. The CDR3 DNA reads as TGTGCCAGCAGCGACCTAGCGACAGAGTACTTC.

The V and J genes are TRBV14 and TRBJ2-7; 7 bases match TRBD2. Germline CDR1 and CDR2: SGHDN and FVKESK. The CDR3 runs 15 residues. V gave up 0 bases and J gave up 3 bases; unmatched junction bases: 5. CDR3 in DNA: TGTGCCAGCAGCCAAGATATTGGCGGGGGCTACGAGCAGTACTTC. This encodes CASSQDIGGGYEQYF.

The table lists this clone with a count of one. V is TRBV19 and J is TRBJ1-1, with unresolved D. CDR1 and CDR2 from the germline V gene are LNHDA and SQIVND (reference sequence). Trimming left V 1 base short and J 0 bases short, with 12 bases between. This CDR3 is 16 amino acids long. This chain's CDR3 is CASSIGGGAMNTEAFF. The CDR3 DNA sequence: TGTGCCAGTAGTATAGGTGGAGGAGCAATGAACACTGAAGCTTTCTTT.

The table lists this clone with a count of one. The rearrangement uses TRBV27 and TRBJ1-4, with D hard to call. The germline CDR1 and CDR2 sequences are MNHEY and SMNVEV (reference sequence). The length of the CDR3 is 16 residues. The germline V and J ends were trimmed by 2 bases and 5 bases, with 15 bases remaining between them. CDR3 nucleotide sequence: TGTGCCAGCAGTTTAGTCGGGGAAACCTCGAATGAAAAACTGTTTTTT. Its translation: CASSLVGETSNEKLFF.

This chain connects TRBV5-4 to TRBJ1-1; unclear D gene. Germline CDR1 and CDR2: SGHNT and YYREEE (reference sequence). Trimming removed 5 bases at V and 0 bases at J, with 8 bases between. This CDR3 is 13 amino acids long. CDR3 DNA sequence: TGTGCCAGCAGAAACAGTATGAACACTGAAGCTTTCTTT. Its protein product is CASRNSMNTEAFF.

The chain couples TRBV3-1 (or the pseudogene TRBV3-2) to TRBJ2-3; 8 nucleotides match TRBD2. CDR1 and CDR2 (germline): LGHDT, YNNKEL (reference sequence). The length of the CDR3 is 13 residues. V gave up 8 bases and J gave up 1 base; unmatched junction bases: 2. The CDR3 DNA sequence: TGTGCCAGCCGCGGGGGGCGCACAGATACGCAGTATTTT. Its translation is CASRGGRTDTQYF.

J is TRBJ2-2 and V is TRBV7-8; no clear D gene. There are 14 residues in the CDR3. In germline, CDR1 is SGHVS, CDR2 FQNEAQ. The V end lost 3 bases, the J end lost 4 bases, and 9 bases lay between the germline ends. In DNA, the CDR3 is TGTGCCAGCAGCTTCACTGCTGGCACCGGGGAGCTGTTTTTT. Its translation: CASSFTAGTGELFF.

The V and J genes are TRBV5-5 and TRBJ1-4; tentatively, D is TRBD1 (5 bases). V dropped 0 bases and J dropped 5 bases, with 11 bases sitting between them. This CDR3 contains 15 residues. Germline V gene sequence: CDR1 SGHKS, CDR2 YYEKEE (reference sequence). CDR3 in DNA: TGTGCCAGCAGCTTGGTCTCCAGGGTAAATGAAAAACTGTTTTTT. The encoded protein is CASSLVSRVNEKLFF. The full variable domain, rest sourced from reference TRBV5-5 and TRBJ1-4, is DAGVTQSPTHLIKTRGQQVTLRCSPISGHKSVSWYQQVLGQGPQFIFQYYEKEERGRGNFPDRFSARQFPNYSSELNVNALLLGDSALYLCASSLVSRVNEKLFFGSGTQLSVL.

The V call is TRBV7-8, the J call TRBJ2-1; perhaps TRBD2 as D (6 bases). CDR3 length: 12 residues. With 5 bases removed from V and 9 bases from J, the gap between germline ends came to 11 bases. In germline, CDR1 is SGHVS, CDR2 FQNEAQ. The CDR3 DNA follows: TGTGCCAGCAGCCGGGACTGGGGTGAGCAGTTCTTC. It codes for CASSRDWGEQFF.

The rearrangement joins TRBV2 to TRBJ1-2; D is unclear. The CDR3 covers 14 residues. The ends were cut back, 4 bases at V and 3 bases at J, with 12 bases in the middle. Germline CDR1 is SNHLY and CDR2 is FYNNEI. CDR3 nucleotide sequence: TGTGCCAGCAGTGTGGAGGTTCGGGACTATGGCTACACCTTC. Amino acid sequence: CASSVEVRDYGYTF.

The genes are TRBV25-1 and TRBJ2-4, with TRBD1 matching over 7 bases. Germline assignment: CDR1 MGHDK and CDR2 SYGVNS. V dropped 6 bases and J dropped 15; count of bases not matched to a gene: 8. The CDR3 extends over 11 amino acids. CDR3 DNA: TGTGCCAGCAGCCTAGGACAGGCTCGGTACTTC. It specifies CASSLGQARYF.

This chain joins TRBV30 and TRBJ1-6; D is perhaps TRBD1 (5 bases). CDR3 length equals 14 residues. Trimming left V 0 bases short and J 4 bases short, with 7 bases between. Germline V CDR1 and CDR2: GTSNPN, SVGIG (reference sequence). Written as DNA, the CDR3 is TGTGCCTGGAGTGTACCAGGGTATAATTCACCCCTCCACTTT. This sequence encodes CAWSVPGYNSPLHF.

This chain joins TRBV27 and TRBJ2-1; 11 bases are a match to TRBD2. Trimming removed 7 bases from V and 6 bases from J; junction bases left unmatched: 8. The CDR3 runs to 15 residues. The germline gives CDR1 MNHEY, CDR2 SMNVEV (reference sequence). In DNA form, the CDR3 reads TGTGCCAGCACAACTCTAGCGGGAGGCGGCAATGAGCAGTTCTTC. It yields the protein CASTTLAGGGNEQFF.

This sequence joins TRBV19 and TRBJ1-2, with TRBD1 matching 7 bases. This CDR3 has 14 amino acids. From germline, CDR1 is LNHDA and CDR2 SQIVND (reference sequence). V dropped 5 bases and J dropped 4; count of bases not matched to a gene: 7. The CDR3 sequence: CASSSDRVSYGYTF. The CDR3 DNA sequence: TGTGCCAGTAGTTCCGACAGGGTTAGCTATGGCTACACCTTC. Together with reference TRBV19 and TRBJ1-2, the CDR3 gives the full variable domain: DGGITQSPKYLFRKEGQNVTLSCEQNLNHDAMYWYRQDPGQGLRLIYYSQIVNDFQKGDIAEGYSVSREKKESFPLTVTSAQKNPTAFYLCASSSDRVSYGYTFGSGTRLTVV.

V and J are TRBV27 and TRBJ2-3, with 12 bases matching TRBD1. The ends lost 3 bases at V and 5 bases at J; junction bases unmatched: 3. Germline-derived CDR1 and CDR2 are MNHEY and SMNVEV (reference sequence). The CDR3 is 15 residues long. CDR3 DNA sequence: TGTGCCAGCAGTTTGGGACAGGGGGCGGTAGATACGCAGTATTTT. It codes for CASSLGQGAVDTQYF.